This T cell receptor (beta chain) originates from a study of T cells in Graves' hyperthyroidism and ophthalmopathy. Only a few counts were recorded for this clonotype. From RNA transcripts, TCR beta CDR3 regions were amplified. The HTBI set primed first-round TCR CDR3 RT-PCR. TCRdb re-analysed the multiplex PCR reads in MiXCR, keeping a single row per CDR3 protein. The repertoire holds more than 500,000 distinct CDR3 sequences, with about 15% as singletons. From germline, CDR1 is SGHKS and CDR2 YYEKEE (reference sequence). Trimming stripped 0 bases from V and 3 bases from J, with 10 bases between. This CDR3 spans 14 amino acids.

The genes are TRBV5-5 and TRBJ2-7, with D perhaps matching TRBD2 (5 bases). The receptor was isolated from a woman aged 30 to 39 with Graves' ophthalmopathy. The sample comprised blood. CDR3 DNA sequence: TGTGCCAGCAGCTTGGGATACGGGATCTACGAGCAGTACTTC. This gives the protein CASSLGYGIYEQYF.